Sequencing of this TCR beta chain was carried out in a study of T cells in localized non-small cell lung cancer. General study results and limits: Uninvolved adjacent lung, not tumor, had the highest T cell clonality.

As for this clone: The target antigen is unknown.

Here immunoSEQ multiplex PCR was the method, and the copy in TCRdb shows in-frame clones only, minus some. Among around 2,500 clones listed, approximately 32% were seen once. Germline loops: CDR1 LNHDA, CDR2 SQIVND (reference sequence). The CDR3 contains 18 residues. V lost 1 base and J lost 1; bases outside the gene matches: 10. This chain connects TRBV19 to TRBJ1-1; 9 nucleotides line up with TRBD1. This clonotype was sampled from a female donor older than 55 with stage II lung adenocarcinoma. The sample in question was lung tumor tissue, obtained before any cancer treatment. The DNA for the CDR3 is TGTGCCAGTAGTATAGCCTCCACCGGACAGGGGAGGAACACTGAAGCTTTCTTT. Translating it yields CASSIASTGQGRNTEAFF.